This T cell receptor beta chain was sequenced in a study of cytomegalovirus exposure and HLA in healthy donors. Among the donors, all were healthy bone marrow donors. CDR1 and CDR2 from the germline V gene are GTSNPN and SVGIG (reference sequence). Trimming left V 2 bases short and J 5 bases short, with 6 bases between. The CDR3 has 11 residues. With regard to this clone: What it binds is not known.

The PCR contained 60 Vbeta and 13 Jbeta primers. The data were produced by immunoSEQ multiplex PCR, yet TCRdb's version contains in-frame clones alone and is incomplete. The sample contains about 150,000 clones, approximately 80% of which appear only once. General study points: Earlier analysis found most TCR beta V segments productive about 87% or about 30% of the time. Rates of TCR association differed by HLA locus in a later analysis, with DRB1 highest and HLA-C lowest.

The specimen sequenced was PBMCs. The V call is TRBV30, the J call TRBJ2-5; no definite D call. The origin of this receptor is a male donor in good health and CMV-seropositive. The CDR3 nucleotides are TGTGCCTGGAGTCCCCTGGAGACCCAGTACTTC. Amino acid sequence: CAWSPLETQYF.